Below, 13 T cell receptor beta chains from the same sample are listed, as sequenced in a study of vaccination effects on CD4 cells after COVID-19. Antigen-specific CD4+ T cell clonotypes were called by their expansion after viral peptide-pool culture in ViraFEST. When 10 to 11 days of culture had elapsed, CD4+ T cells were isolated. Vaccine recipients lacked prior SARS-CoV-2 infection and had negative nucleocapsid antibodies. For these TCRs, the target antigens are not known. Measured with immunoSEQ multiplex PCR; TCRdb has only the in-frame clones, and not every one. In the table there are fewer than 30,000 clones, about four fifths of which are singletons. This specimen consisted of CD4+ T cells from PBMCs cultured with SARS-CoV-2 spike peptides, obtained before COVID-19 vaccination. Receptors were obtained from a human donor who received a COVID-19 vaccine.

The chain joins TRBV5-1 to TRBJ2-3, with 8 bases lining up with TRBD2. Germline V gene data show CDR1 as SGHRS and CDR2 as YFSETQ. J was trimmed by 2 bases and V by 2 bases; bases with no gene match: 1. The CDR3 length is 14 residues. The CDR3 sequence: CASSFSGNTDTQYF. CDR3 bases: TGCGCCAGCAGCTTTAGCGGGAACACAGATACGCAGTATTTT.

V is TRBV9 and J is TRBJ2-3, with D unresolved. The ends were cut back, 0 bases at V and 2 bases at J, with 4 bases in the middle. This CDR3 is built from 13 residues. Germline V CDR1 and CDR2: SGDLS, YYNGEE. CDR3 nucleotides: TGTGCCAGCAGCGTAGAATCCACAGATACGCAGTATTTT. This codes for CASSVESTDTQYF.

The chain joins TRBV6-4 to TRBJ1-5; D is uncertain. The germline V gene has CDR1 MRHNA and CDR2 SNTAGT. This CDR3 has 17 residues. The V end was cut by 0 bases, the J end by 5 bases, with 17 bases between. CDR3 loop: CASSDSDRSLLDQPQHF. The CDR3 DNA is TGTGCCAGCAGTGACTCCGATCGAAGCTTACTGGATCAGCCCCAGCATTTT.

The chain combines TRBV3-1 (or the pseudogene TRBV3-2) with TRBJ1-1; no firm D call. Trimming stripped 3 bases from V and 0 bases from J, with 5 bases between. The CDR3 spans 13 residues. CDR1 LGHDT and CDR2 YNNKEL come from the germline V gene (reference sequence). In nucleotides, the CDR3 is TGTGCCAGCAGCCACGACATGAACACTGAAGCTTTCTTT. Amino acid sequence: CASSHDMNTEAFF.

This clone was counted a single time. The V call is TRBV4-3, the J call TRBJ2-7, with TRBD2 matching over 10 bases. CDR3 length: 15 residues. Germline V gene sequence: CDR1 LGHNA, CDR2 YSLEER. The V and J ends lost 4 bases and 2 bases, in that order; junction bases with no gene match: 5. CDR3 DNA: TGCGCCAGCAGCCGTACTAGCGGGGCGGCCTACGAGCAGTACTTC. The encoded protein is CASSRTSGAAYEQYF.

V usage is TRBV12-1 and J usage is TRBJ2-1; no check of the table's D call, TRBD2, against the DNA was made. TRBV12-1 is flagged as a pseudogene. The CDR3 runs 16 residues. The CDR3 sequence: CASSPLLAGDYNEQFF. For the CDR3, the DNA is TGTGCCAGCAGCCCCTTACTAGCGGGAGATTACAATGAGCAGTTCTTC.

The chain carries TRBV30 and TRBJ1-4; a weak D match, TRBD1 (6 bases). The V gene lost 5 bases and the J gene lost 3 bases, with 13 bases spanning the gap. The CDR3 totals 14 residues. Germline V gives CDR1 GTSNPN, CDR2 SVGIG (reference sequence). Here the CDR3 DNA reads TGTGCCTGGGGAATCAGGGGACCTAATGAAAAACTGTTTTTT. Translated, it gives CAWGIRGPNEKLFF.

The chain carries TRBV2 and TRBJ2-5; D perhaps matches TRBD2 (7 bases). Germline CDR1 is SNHLY and CDR2 is FYNNEI. The CDR3 has 15 residues. Trimming left V 9 bases short and J 5 bases short, with 22 bases between. The CDR3 is CASKKTGGGQETQYF. The CDR3 nucleotides are TGTGCCAGTAAAAAAACCGGCGGGGGCCAGGAGACCCAGTACTTC.

This chain connects TRBV29-1 to TRBJ2-7; 10 positions match TRBD2. The CDR3 has 14 amino acids. Germline V gene sequence: CDR1 SQVTM, CDR2 ANQGSEA. V dropped 4 bases and J dropped 4; count of bases not matched to a gene: 7. For the CDR3, the DNA is TGCAGCGTTGGGATGCTAGCGGGAGAGTACGAGCAGTACTTC. Amino acid sequence: CSVGMLAGEYEQYF.

This clone was counted a single time. The rearrangement uses TRBV29-1 and TRBJ1-4; D gene ambiguous. Germline loops: CDR1 SQVTM, CDR2 ANQGSEA. The CDR3 contains 13 residues. Trimming took 4 bases from V and 7 from J, leaving 13 bases between them. CDR3 in DNA: TGCAGCGTTGTGTCTCCGGACGGTGAAAAACTGTTTTTT. This sequence encodes CSVVSPDGEKLFF.

This clone has just one count. This chain joins TRBV5-1 and TRBJ2-7, with 11 bases lining up with TRBD2. This CDR3 contains 17 residues. The ends lost 4 bases at V and 5 bases at J; junction bases unmatched: 14. Germline lookup yields CDR1 SGHRS and CDR2 YFSETQ. CDR3 in DNA: TGCGCCAGCAGCGAGGGGCTAGCGGGAGGCCGCCCGCACGAGCAGTACTTC. The encoded protein is CASSEGLAGGRPHEQYF.

This clone appeared a few times. This sequence joins TRBV27 and TRBJ1-2, with 7 nucleotides matching TRBD1. In germline, CDR1 is MNHEY, CDR2 SMNVEV (reference sequence). The CDR3 totals 13 residues. V gave up 3 bases and J gave up 4 bases; unmatched junction bases: 2. CDR3 residues: CASSLGTAYGYTF. Written as DNA, the CDR3 is TGTGCCAGCAGTTTGGGGACAGCCTATGGCTACACCTTC.

This clone was seen a handful of times. The V call is TRBV5-1, the J call TRBJ1-2; TRBD1 aligns across 7 bases. The CDR3 extends over 16 amino acids. CDR1 SGHRS and CDR2 YFSETQ come from the germline V gene. V gave up 0 bases and J gave up 0 bases; unmatched junction bases: 5. Here the CDR3 reads CASSLALTGSNYGYTF. The CDR3 nucleotides are TGCGCCAGCAGCTTGGCCCTGACAGGGTCTAACTATGGCTACACCTTC.